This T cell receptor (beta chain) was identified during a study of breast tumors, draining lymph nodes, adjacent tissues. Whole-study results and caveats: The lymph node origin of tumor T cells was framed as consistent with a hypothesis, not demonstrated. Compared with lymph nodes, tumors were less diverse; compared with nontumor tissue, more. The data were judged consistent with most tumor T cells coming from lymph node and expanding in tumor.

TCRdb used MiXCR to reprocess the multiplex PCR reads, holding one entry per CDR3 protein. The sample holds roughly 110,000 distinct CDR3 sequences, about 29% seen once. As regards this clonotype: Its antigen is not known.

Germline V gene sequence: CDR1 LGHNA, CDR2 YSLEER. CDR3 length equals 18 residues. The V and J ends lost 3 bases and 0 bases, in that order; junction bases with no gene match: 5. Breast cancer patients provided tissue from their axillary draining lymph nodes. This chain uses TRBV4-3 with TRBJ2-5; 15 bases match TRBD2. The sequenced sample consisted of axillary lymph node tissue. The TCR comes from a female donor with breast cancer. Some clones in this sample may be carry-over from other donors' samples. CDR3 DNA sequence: TGCGCCAGCAGCCACGGGACTAGCGGGGGGCTGTACCAAGAGACCCAGTACTTC. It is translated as CASSHGTSGGLYQETQYF.